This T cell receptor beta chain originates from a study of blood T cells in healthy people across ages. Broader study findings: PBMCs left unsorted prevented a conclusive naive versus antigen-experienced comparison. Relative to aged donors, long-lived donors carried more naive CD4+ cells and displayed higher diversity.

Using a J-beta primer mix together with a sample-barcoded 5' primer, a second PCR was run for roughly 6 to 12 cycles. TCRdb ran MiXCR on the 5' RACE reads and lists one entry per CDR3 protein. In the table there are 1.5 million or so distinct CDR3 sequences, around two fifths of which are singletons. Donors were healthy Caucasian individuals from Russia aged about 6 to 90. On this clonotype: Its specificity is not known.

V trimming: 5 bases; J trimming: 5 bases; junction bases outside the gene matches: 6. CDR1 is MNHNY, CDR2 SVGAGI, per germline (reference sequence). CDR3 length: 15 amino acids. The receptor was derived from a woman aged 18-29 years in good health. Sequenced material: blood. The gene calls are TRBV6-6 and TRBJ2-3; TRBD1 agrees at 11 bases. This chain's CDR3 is CASSRTGGGGDTQYF. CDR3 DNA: TGTGCCAGCAGTCGGACAGGGGGCGGAGGAGATACGCAGTATTTT.